The 8 T cell receptor beta chains below were found in one sample sequenced in a study of T cells in pancreatic ductal adenocarcinoma. TCRdb's table, derived via immunoSEQ multiplex PCR, lists solely in-frame clones and lacks some. This sample has 100,000 or so clones, with about 95% found just once. Surgery without prior neoadjuvant therapy was the treatment of the selected pancreatic ductal adenocarcinoma patients. The sample taken for sequencing was PBMCs. These receptors were taken from a human donor with pancreatic ductal adenocarcinoma.

This chain connects TRBV10-3 to TRBJ2-5, with D perhaps matching TRBD1 (5 bases). The germline CDR1 and CDR2 sequences are ENHRY and SYGVKD. V lost 9 bases to trimming and J lost 2 bases, with 10 bases between them. This CDR3 spans 12 amino acids. The CDR3 region is CAIGAAQETQYF. CDR3 sequence (DNA): TGTGCCATAGGGGCGGCGCAAGAGACCCAGTACTTC.

J is TRBJ2-3 and V is TRBV19; 10 nucleotides match TRBD2. Per the germline V gene, CDR1 is LNHDA and CDR2 is SQIVND (reference sequence). The CDR3 is 15 residues long. Trimming removed 1 base from V and 7 bases from J; junction bases left unmatched: 5. The CDR3 protein is CASSIVSSGSNTQYF. In DNA form, the CDR3 reads TGTGCCAGTAGTATAGTGTCTAGCGGGAGTAATACGCAGTATTTT. Using reference TRBV19 and TRBJ2-3 for the parts outside the CDR3, the full variable domain is DGGITQSPKYLFRKEGQNVTLSCEQNLNHDAMYWYRQDPGQGLRLIYYSQIVNDFQKGDIAEGYSVSREKKESFPLTVTSAQKNPTAFYLCASSIVSSGSNTQYFGPGTRLTVL.

The V call is TRBV30, the J call TRBJ2-7; 7 bases match TRBD1. The germline V gene encodes CDR1 GTSNPN and CDR2 SVGIG (reference sequence). V was pared by 2 bases and J by 2 bases, with 9 bases of the junction left unmatched. There are 15 residues in the CDR3. CDR3 nucleotides: TGTGCCTGGAGTCACAGGGGCAGGTACACCTACGAGCAGTACTTC. It translates to CAWSHRGRYTYEQYF.

The chain joins TRBV5-1 to TRBJ2-1, with 8 bases that match TRBD2. Trimming cost V 4 bases and J 5 bases; bases outside gene matches: 11. This CDR3 has 16 amino acids. The V gene's germline CDR1 is SGHRS and CDR2 YFSETQ. CDR3 in amino acids: CASSPRGGGLDNEQFF. The DNA of the CDR3 is TGCGCCAGCAGCCCCCGGGGGGGAGGGCTCGACAATGAGCAGTTCTTC.

This chain uses TRBV14 with TRBJ1-1, with D uncertain. The CDR3 spans 18 residues. In germline, CDR1 is SGHDN, CDR2 FVKESK. Trimming left V 1 base short and J 1 base short, with 19 bases between. The CDR3 protein is CASSQGRGADLGNTEAFF. CDR3 in DNA: TGTGCCAGCAGCCAAGGTCGGGGTGCGGATTTGGGGAACACTGAAGCTTTCTTT. Full variable domain (remainder filled in from reference TRBV14 and TRBJ1-1): EAGVTQFPSHSVIEKGQTVTLRCDPISGHDNLYWYRRVMGKEIKFLLHFVKESKQDESGMPNNRFLAERTGGTYSTLKVQPAELEDSGVYFCASSQGRGADLGNTEAFFGQGTRLTVV.

The genes are TRBV30 and TRBJ1-1; TRBD1 aligns across 7 bases. The CDR3 is 13 amino acids. The V and J ends lost 1 base and 11 bases, in that order; junction bases with no gene match: 10. The germline gives CDR1 GTSNPN, CDR2 SVGIG (reference sequence). This CDR3 reads CAWSAGQPYRAFF. The CDR3 bases are TGTGCCTGGAGTGCGGGACAGCCATATCGGGCTTTCTTT. The entire variable domain, with the rest obtained from reference TRBV30 and TRBJ1-1, is as follows: SQTIHQWPATLVQPVGSPLSLECTVEGTSNPNLYWYRQAAGRGLQLLFYSVGIGQISSEVPQNLSASRPQDRQFILSSKKLLLSDSGFYLCAWSAGQPYRAFFGQGTRLTVV.

The V gene is TRBV9, the J gene TRBJ1-1; perhaps TRBD1 as D (5 bases). Per the germline V gene, CDR1 is SGDLS and CDR2 is YYNGEE. The CDR3 runs 15 residues. V lost 0 bases and J 4 bases, leaving 13 bases between the germline ends. CDR3 DNA: TGTGCCAGCAGCGTAGGGACCCCCGGGGGCACTGAAGCTTTCTTT. It translates to CASSVGTPGGTEAFF.

The rearrangement joins TRBV28 to TRBJ2-2; 8 positions agree with TRBD1. The V and J ends lost 9 bases and 2 bases, in that order; junction bases with no gene match: 5. The CDR3 covers 14 residues. The germline V gene encodes CDR1 MDHEN and CDR2 SYDVKM. CDR3 loop: CASLQGANTGELFF. For the CDR3, the DNA is TGTGCCAGTCTGCAGGGGGCTAACACCGGGGAGCTGTTTTTT.